Listed here are 26 T cell receptor beta chains from one sample, sequenced in a study of blood T cell repertoires in COVID-19. Clones were sequenced by immunoSEQ multiplex PCR, and TCRdb holds only the in-frame ones, with some missing. This table holds about 260,000 clones, roughly nine tenths found once. Material for sequencing was peripheral blood. These receptors were collected from a man aged 40-49 years who had recovered from COVID-19.

The DNA for the CDR3 is TGTGCCAGCAGGATTCTCGGGACTCAAAACAATGAGCAGTTCTTC. Translating it yields CASRILGTQNNEQFF. This sequence joins TRBV2 and TRBJ2-1, with TRBD2 as a possible D gene (6 bases). The CDR3 runs to 15 residues. In germline, CDR1 is SNHLY, CDR2 FYNNEI. V was shortened by 6 bases and J by 5 bases, with 17 bases between the two germline ends.

This clone turned up a few times. J is TRBJ2-3 and V is TRBV7-2, with 10 positions matching TRBD2. Germline V CDR1 and CDR2: SGHTA, FQGNSA. Trimming cost V 3 bases and J 5 bases; bases outside gene matches: 5. The CDR3 length is 15 residues. CDR3 sequence (DNA): TGTGCCAGCAGCTTGAGCGGGGGGGCTGGAGATACGCAGTATTTT. Protein product: CASSLSGGAGDTQYF.

J is TRBJ1-3 and V is TRBV10-2; 7 bases are a match to TRBD1. V shed 7 bases and J 2 bases; nucleotides not matched to a gene: 5. Germline V gene lookup returns CDR1 WSHSY and CDR2 SAAADI. The CDR3 has 14 residues. CDR3 bases: TGCGCCAGCACCGGGACAGTCGCTGGAAACACCATATATTTT. Protein: CASTGTVAGNTIYF.

V is TRBV18 and J is TRBJ2-5, with 9 bases fitting TRBD2. The V gene end was trimmed by 0 bases and the J gene end by 5 bases; junction bases not matched to a gene: 7. The CDR3 spans 16 residues. From germline, CDR1 is KGHSH and CDR2 LQKENI. In DNA, the CDR3 is TGTGCCAGCTCACCACCGCGGCGGGGGGGCCTGGAGACCCAGTACTTC. It encodes CASSPPRRGGLETQYF.

This clone was detected only once. The chain is built from TRBV5-6 and TRBJ1-5, with D unresolved. Germline V gene lookup returns CDR1 SGHDT and CDR2 YYEEEE. V dropped 0 bases and J dropped 3 bases, with 13 bases sitting between them. CDR3 length: 16 amino acids. DNA for the CDR3: TGTGCCAGCAGCTTGGTAGGAGGGTTGACCAATCAGCCCCAGCATTTT. It codes for CASSLVGGLTNQPQHF.

The chain is built from TRBV27 and TRBJ2-2, with TRBD1 identical over 8 bases. Germline V gives CDR1 MNHEY, CDR2 SMNVEV (reference sequence). Trimming at V came to 2 bases and at J to 1 base, leaving 6 bases not matched to a gene. The CDR3 loop spans 17 amino acids. In DNA, the CDR3 is TGTGCCAGCAGTTTACTTACCGGGACAGGGAACACCGGGGAGCTGTTTTTT. It specifies CASSLLTGTGNTGELFF.

The J gene is TRBJ2-1, the V gene TRBV20-1; the D is unclear. This CDR3 contains 15 residues. Germline V lookup: CDR1 DFQATT, CDR2 SNEGSKA (reference sequence). Trimming cost V 3 bases and J 0 bases, with 12 bases left between them. The CDR3 spells CSASLQFPSYNEQFF. For the CDR3, the DNA is TGCAGTGCTAGTCTACAGTTCCCCTCCTACAATGAGCAGTTCTTC.

This rearrangement joins TRBV27 to TRBJ2-1; 8 bases map to TRBD2. V was clipped by 5 bases and J by 0 bases; unmatched bases: 6. Germline loops: CDR1 MNHEY, CDR2 SMNVEV (reference sequence). CDR3 size: 16 residues. The CDR3 nucleotides are TGTGCCAGCAGTCCCTCGGGGGGGGGCTCCTACAATGAGCAGTTCTTC. Its translation is CASSPSGGGSYNEQFF.

This clone was counted between two and nine times. This chain connects TRBV5-1 to TRBJ2-4; TRBD1 might be the D (6 bases). From germline, CDR1 is SGHRS and CDR2 YFSETQ. V was trimmed by 2 bases and J by 0 bases, leaving 24 bases between them. The CDR3 sequence is 20 residues long. In DNA, the CDR3 is TGCGCCAGCAGCTTTTCAGCGTCCCCGACGGGACAAGTAGCCAAAAACATTCAGTACTTC. Protein sequence: CASSFSASPTGQVAKNIQYF. The full variable domain, completed using reference TRBV5-1 and TRBJ2-4, is KAGVTQTPRYLIKTRGQQVTLSCSPISGHRSVSWYQQTPGQGLQFLFEYFSETQRNKGNFPGRFSGRQFSNSRSEMNVSTLELGDSALYLCASSFSASPTGQVAKNIQYFGAGTRLSVL.

This clone was detected once. This sequence joins TRBV3-1 (or the pseudogene TRBV3-2) and TRBJ2-2; 7 nucleotides align to TRBD2. Germline CDR1 is LGHDT and CDR2 is YNNKEL (reference sequence). With V trimmed by 0 bases and J by 1 base, 2 bases remained unmatched. The CDR3 spans 16 residues. CDR3: CASSQDPGGNTGELFF. The CDR3 coding sequence is TGTGCCAGCAGCCAAGACCCGGGGGGGAACACCGGGGAGCTGTTTTTT.

The V gene is TRBV5-1, the J gene TRBJ2-1, with D maybe TRBD2 (6 bases). The germline V gene has CDR1 SGHRS and CDR2 YFSETQ. V was clipped by 0 bases and J by 6 bases, with 13 bases between them. The CDR3 sequence is 15 residues long. The CDR3 here is CASSLDGRSSNEQFF. As DNA, the CDR3 is TGCGCCAGCAGCTTGGACGGGAGAAGCAGCAATGAGCAGTTCTTC.

The chain employs TRBV14 and TRBJ1-4; 8 nucleotides line up with TRBD1. The CDR3 runs to 19 residues. The junction had 19 bases not matched to a gene; V was cut back by 7 bases and J by 3 bases. The germline gives CDR1 SGHDN, CDR2 FVKESK. CDR3 in amino acids: CASTPWGQGADLANEKLFF. The CDR3 DNA follows: TGTGCCAGCACCCCTTGGGGGCAGGGGGCGGATCTGGCTAATGAAAAACTGTTTTTT. Using reference TRBV14 and TRBJ1-4 for the parts outside the CDR3, the full variable domain is EAGVTQFPSHSVIEKGQTVTLRCDPISGHDNLYWYRRVMGKEIKFLLHFVKESKQDESGMPNNRFLAERTGGTYSTLKVQPAELEDSGVYFCASTPWGQGADLANEKLFFGSGTQLSVL.

This clone was picked up one time. This sequence joins TRBV4-1 and TRBJ1-4; D gene ambiguous. This CDR3 contains 16 residues. Germline CDR1 reads MGHRA; CDR2 reads YSYEKL. The V gene lost 0 bases and the J gene lost 0 bases, with 8 bases spanning the gap. CDR3 in amino acids: CASSQDFTATNEKLFF. Written as DNA, the CDR3 is TGCGCCAGCAGCCAAGATTTCACGGCAACTAATGAAAAACTGTTTTTT.

The rearrangement joins TRBV5-1 to TRBJ2-7; 7 bases map to TRBD2. The CDR3 is made up of 16 amino acids. Trimming removed 1 base from V and 0 bases from J; junction bases left unmatched: 7. Germline CDR1 SGHRS, CDR2 YFSETQ. CDR3 in DNA: TGCGCCAGCAGCTTGTTGGGGGGGAGCCTCTCCTACGAGCAGTACTTC. Its translation: CASSLLGGSLSYEQYF.

This chain connects TRBV6-6 to TRBJ1-3, with TRBD1 identical over 8 bases. V lost 6 bases and J lost 5; bases outside the gene matches: 3. The germline CDR1 and CDR2 sequences are MNHNY and SVGAGI (reference sequence). The CDR3 runs 13 residues. CDR3 nucleotide sequence: TGTGCCAGCAGGGACAGGGATAGAAACACCATATATTTT. Its translation: CASRDRDRNTIYF.

The table lists this clone with a count of one. This chain connects TRBV11-2 to TRBJ1-2; no firm D call. The CDR3 totals 16 residues. Germline V gives CDR1 SGHAT, CDR2 FQNNGV. The germline V and J ends were trimmed by 1 base and 7 bases, with 19 bases remaining between them. CDR3 DNA sequence: TGTGCCAGCAGCTTAGGAGGCGGGGTCGTAGGGTCTGGCTACACCTTC. It codes for CASSLGGGVVGSGYTF. Supplemented by reference TRBV11-2 and TRBJ1-2, the full variable domain reads EAGVAQSPRYKIIEKRQSVAFWCNPISGHATLYWYQQILGQGPKLLIQFQNNGVVDDSQLPKDRFSAERLKGVDSTLKIQPAKLEDSAVYLCASSLGGGVVGSGYTFGSGTRLTVV.

The chain recombines TRBV7-2 with TRBJ1-4; the D is unclear. CDR1 is SGHTA and CDR2 is FQGNSA in the germline V gene. V gave up 5 bases and J gave up 0 bases, with 13 bases separating them. The CDR3 consists of 16 residues. The CDR3 nucleotides are TGTGCCAGCAGCACCTCTAACAGTGCAACTAATGAAAAACTGTTTTTT. It translates to CASSTSNSATNEKLFF.

The V call is TRBV6-6, the J call TRBJ2-7, with D maybe TRBD1 (6 bases). From germline, CDR1 is MNHNY and CDR2 SVGAGI (reference sequence). V was cut by 6 bases and J by 3 bases, with 12 bases left in between. This CDR3 region has 13 residues. CDR3 sequence (DNA): TGTGCCAGCAGGTCCGGACAGCTCTACGAGCAGTACTTC. Its translation: CASRSGQLYEQYF.

V is TRBV19 and J is TRBJ1-2; a possible D gene is TRBD1 (5 bases). The CDR3 length is 14 residues. Germline V gene sequence: CDR1 LNHDA, CDR2 SQIVND (reference sequence). V gave up 6 bases and J gave up 6 bases, with 17 bases separating them. The CDR3 loop is CASSEGLFSNGYTF. CDR3 in DNA: TGTGCCAGTAGCGAGGGACTTTTTTCCAATGGCTACACCTTC. Complete variable domain (other parts from reference TRBV19 and TRBJ1-2): DGGITQSPKYLFRKEGQNVTLSCEQNLNHDAMYWYRQDPGQGLRLIYYSQIVNDFQKGDIAEGYSVSREKKESFPLTVTSAQKNPTAFYLCASSEGLFSNGYTFGSGTRLTVV.

The rearrangement joins TRBV6-5 to TRBJ1-6; D is undetermined. The length of the CDR3 is 15 residues. The V and J ends lost 0 bases and 9 bases respectively, with 12 bases between them. CDR1 and CDR2 (germline): MNHEY, SVGAGI. The CDR3, as DNA: TGTGCCAGCAGTTACTCTTCGGGGAACGGTTCACCCCTCCACTTT. Its protein product is CASSYSSGNGSPLHF.

The CDR3 DNA is TGTGCCAGCAGTAGAGACAGGGGGCCCATCGAGCAGTACTTC. It encodes CASSRDRGPIEQYF. The chain recombines TRBV6-6 with TRBJ2-7, with 10 bases aligning to TRBD1. The CDR3 is 14 residues long. Germline CDR1 is MNHNY and CDR2 is SVGAGI (reference sequence). Trimming at V came to 5 bases and at J to 6 bases, leaving 7 bases not matched to a gene.

The chain joins TRBV24-1 to TRBJ1-1; no firm D call. CDR1 and CDR2 from the germline V gene are KGHDR and SFDVKD. V was shortened by 5 bases and J by 1 base, with 7 bases between the two germline ends. CDR3 size: 13 residues. The CDR3 region has the DNA TGTGCCACCAGTGCGGGTTGGAACACTGAAGCTTTCTTT. Translation: CATSAGWNTEAFF.

The chain carries TRBV7-3 and TRBJ2-3; no firm D call. Trimming took off 2 bases at V and 6 bases at J, with 12 bases between the two ends. From germline, CDR1 is SGHTA and CDR2 FQGTGA. The CDR3 spans 14 residues. The CDR3 coding sequence is TGTGCCAGCAGCTTAGGGCCCTTTGCCGATACGCAGTATTTT. Its protein is CASSLGPFADTQYF. Complete variable domain (other parts from reference TRBV7-3 and TRBJ2-3): GAGVSQTPSNKVTEKGKYVELRCDPISGHTALYWYRQSLGQGPEFLIYFQGTGAADDSGLPNDRFFAVRPEGSVSTLKIQRTERGDSAVYLCASSLGPFADTQYFGPGTRLTVL.

The gene calls are TRBV7-2 and TRBJ1-2; D might be TRBD1 (6 bases). Trimming removed 3 bases from V and 2 bases from J, with 7 bases in between. Germline lookup yields CDR1 SGHTA and CDR2 FQGNSA. The CDR3 sequence is 13 residues long. The CDR3: CASSFDRNYGYTF. DNA of the CDR3: TGTGCCAGCAGCTTCGACAGGAACTATGGCTACACCTTC.

The rearrangement links TRBV11-2 to TRBJ1-1; unclear D gene. The CDR3 loop spans 12 amino acids. Trimming cost V 5 bases and J 4 bases, with 8 bases left between them. CDR1 is SGHAT, CDR2 FQNNGV, per germline. DNA of the CDR3: TGTGCCAGCAGCCCCCTCGGCACTGAAGCTTTCTTT. Translation gives CASSPLGTEAFF.

The chain recombines TRBV15 with TRBJ2-1; TRBD1 matches 8 bases. Per germline, CDR1 LNHNV and CDR2 YYDKDF (reference sequence). This CDR3 has 16 residues. Losses at the gene ends were 0 bases for V and 7 bases for J; bases not matched to a gene: 8. The CDR3 sequence is CATSREAAGGWNEQFF. The DNA of the CDR3 is TGTGCCACCAGCAGAGAGGCGGCAGGGGGCTGGAATGAGCAGTTCTTC. The entire variable domain, with the rest obtained from reference TRBV15 and TRBJ2-1, is as follows: DAMVIQNPRYQVTQFGKPVTLSCSQTLNHNVMYWYQQKSSQAPKLLFHYYDKDFNNEADTPDNFQSRRPNTSFCFLDIRSPGLGDTAMYLCATSREAAGGWNEQFFGPGTRLTVL.